This T cell receptor (beta chain) was obtained from a study of shared clonotypes between healthy human individuals (dated by TCRdb to about 2020). As for the study more broadly: The cohort included three men and a couple of women between 18 and 49 years of age. Per donor, leukapheresis produced somewhere between about 0.85 and 8.9 billion PBMCs. For each donor, three plates each were used for CD4 naive and CD4 memory, two plates were used for CD8 naive, and one plate was used for CD8 memory. To estimate repertoire size and how much clonotype sharing occurs between individuals, the study deeply sequenced the blood TCR repertoires of roughly 5 healthy adults. To increase sequencing depth and limit assay-specific biases, TCR repertoire library preparation and sequencing were carried out by different laboratories using diverse techniques. Study-wide conclusions, independent of this receptor: Naive subsets generally had larger estimated clonotype richness than memory subsets. Because the study included a small number of donors, the genetic and exposure-history diversity represented was limited. Across four donors, around 5.4% of naive CD4, 3.5% of naive CD8, approximately 2.5% of memory CD4, and 0.4% of memory CD8 clonotypes were shared. Compared with non-shared clonotypes, the clonotypes found in all four sorted-subset donors had higher generation probabilities. Based on pairwise subsampling, the degree of clonotype sharing among donors was expected to be affected by sequencing depth. Incomplete sequencing was indicated by rarefaction of sorted-subset datasets, despite the large sequencing depth. Sampling was restricted to blood, and TCR repertoires in tissues likely differ from the TCR repertoires found in blood.

Taken from cysteine to phenylalanine, the CDR3 has 16 residues. Solely the CDR3 DNA is kept, with 48 bases framed from the first base. The germline V gene sets CDR1 to SNHLY and CDR2 to FYNNEI. Compared with germline, V lacks 6 bases and J lacks 7 bases; bases without a gene match: 13. This clone has only a few counts. The specificity of this receptor is unknown. No clone much larger than this one lies a single base away; base qualities are absent. Using the deep immunoSEQ assay, TCR CDR3 regions were amplified from genomic DNA by multiplex PCR. Genomic DNA extracted from each cell subset was distributed evenly over all wells of several immunoSEQ 96-well plates, and each plate served as one replicate. For sorted subsets, each replicate PCR was loaded with 200 ng genomic DNA, equivalent to 25,000 to 30,000 T cell genomes. The purified libraries were quantified using a Qubit 3.0 fluorometer, sized with a Bioanalyzer 2100, and then quantified again using the KAPA Library Quantification kit. Each immunoSEQ 96-well plate was sequenced on its own single-read 150-cycle Illumina NextSeq 550 flow cell. The authors' pipeline ran thus. Because the immunoSEQ output held only junctional sequences and lacked quality scores, the filtering could not match the filtering applied to full-length reads. To assign V/J genes and CDR3, sequences were annotated using PyIR, a Python wrapper for IgBLAST v1.9, with IMGT germline references. Reads were removed for weak V/J assignments (E-value above 1e-6), missing CDR3, stop codons, out-of-frame junctions, or ambiguous translated residues. V3J clonotypes were defined as sequences sharing the same inferred V gene, J gene, and CDR3 amino acid sequence. To compute the percentage overlap between repertoires, the number of shared unique clonotypes was divided by the size of the smaller repertoire. Richness of each repertoire was evaluated using RTK rarefaction, the Chao1 estimator, and Recon v2.1 estimates of unobserved clonotypes. OLGA was used to compute generation probabilities for all TCRbeta clonotypes that the gDNA method yielded from a few donors. The table comes from immuneACCESS by way of TCRdb, which keeps in-frame sequences with V and J called. Part of the clones is missing from these tables; in studies checked, under half for an unresolved V gene and the rest for unknown reasons. The V and J calls and the clone size are those of that table, but D and trimming were determined from the DNA. This sample holds millions of clones; roughly 94% were observed only once. Jointly, the top ten make up roughly 1% of the sample.

For the CD8 naive samples, CD45RO-negative cells were positively selected for CCR7, yielding a CD45RA+CCR7+ population from which TemRA cells were excluded. The donors were healthy, HIV-negative adults with no recently reported acute infections or vaccinations. Only Caucasian adults living in Nashville, Tennessee, USA were represented among the donors. After blood collection by leukapheresis, PBMCs were isolated using Ficoll-Histopaque density gradient centrifugation and then cryopreserved in the vapor phase of liquid nitrogen. Analytical flow cytometry was used to check the purity and quantity of every magnetically sorted T cell population. Genomic DNA was isolated from each sorted fraction and quantified by UV absorbance on a Nanodrop 2000c.

The receptor was isolated from a young man in good health. The sequenced sample consisted of naive CD8+ T cells sorted from blood. The sample's cell subset or site label, decoded: CD45RA+CCR7+. The chain is assembled from TRBV2 and TRBJ2-7; the central 12 bases match TRBD1. In nucleotides, the sequence is TGTGCCAGCAGCCCGTCTTCGGGACAGGGGGCGGGGGAGCAGTACTTC. Translated, this is CASSPSSGQGAGEQYF.